This TCR beta chain was captured by sequencing in a study of T-cell reconstitution after alpha-beta-depleted transplantation in children. Study-level points and caveats: At one year after transplant, newly produced T cells mostly accounted for T-cell counts and diversity. The study traced high day-60 TCRbeta diversity in some patients to surviving recipient T cells and thymic progenitors. Several hundred expanded graft clones reportedly were the source of alpha-beta T cells about two months after transplant.

There are a few counts of this clonotype. No antigen is known for it. Preparing the TCRbeta library involved the use of unique molecular identifiers. Via MiXCR, TCRdb re-called the PCR reads, giving one row per CDR3 protein. The sample shows over 400,000 distinct CDR3 sequences, roughly two fifths of them seen only once. The V gene's germline CDR1 is SGHRS and CDR2 YFSETQ. The CDR3 totals 14 residues. Trimming left V 5 bases short and J 1 base short, with 12 bases between. Sample: PBMCs, taken before TCRalphabeta/CD19-depleted stem cell transplant. V gene TRBV5-1 combines with J gene TRBJ1-1; D gene ambiguous. The origin of this receptor is a girl aged 2 to 10 with aplastic anemia, due to receive a stem cell transplant. The CDR3 DNA reads TGCGCCAGCAGACAAATGCCAGGGAACACTGAAGCTTTCTTT. Translation gives CASRQMPGNTEAFF.